This T cell receptor beta chain was identified during a study of CD8 T cells in ankylosing spondylitis. TCRdb fed the 5' RACE reads into MiXCR, producing one record per CDR3 protein. This sample yields 200,000 or so distinct CDR3 sequences, of which 10% to 15% are seen a single time; about 11% belongs to the top ten. This CDR3 is 16 amino acids long. CDR1 and CDR2 from the germline V gene are SGHRS and YFSETQ. J gave up 5 bases and V 2 bases, and 8 bases lay outside the gene matches. There are many counts of this clonotype. The J gene is TRBJ1-5, the V gene TRBV5-1; 9 bases are a match to TRBD1. Sequenced sample: blood, either unsorted or a sorted T cell fraction (not recorded which). The sequence was collected from a female donor with ankylosing spondylitis or in good health (not recorded which). The CDR3 reads CASSLTYRGPYQPQHF. CDR3 DNA: TGCGCCAGCAGCTTAACTTACAGGGGGCCATATCAGCCCCAGCATTTT.